The rows below give T cell receptor beta chains drawn from one sample of a study of shared clonotypes between healthy human individuals. Clones were sequenced by immunoSEQ multiplex PCR, and TCRdb holds only the in-frame ones, with some missing. The sample includes around 550,000 clones, 95% of them seen just once. Sequenced sample: naive CD8+ T cells sorted from blood. The receptors originated from a woman in her twenties or thirties in good health. CDR3s include the opening cysteine and the closing phenylalanine or tryptophan. Each record gives: clone size, J gene, V gene, CDR3 length, D gene, CDR3 protein, CDR3 DNA. D genes are given only for firm matches. Rows may omit the clone size; those that give it use once, few, many or a size class.

-,TRBJ2-7,TRBV28,15,TRBD1,CASSGERDRGDEQYF,TGTGCCAGCAGCGGGGAGAGGGACAGGGGGGACGAGCAGTACTTC
-,TRBJ1-5,TRBV7-9,14,-,CASSLGLPNQPQHF,TGTGCCAGCAGCCTCGGGCTCCCCAATCAGCCCCAGCATTTT
-,TRBJ2-7,TRBV7-9,15,TRBD2,CASSLISGGTYEQYF,TGTGCCAGCAGCTTAATAAGCGGGGGGACCTACGAGCAGTACTTC
-,TRBJ2-3,TRBV5-4,12,-,CASSSVTDTQYF,TGTGCCAGCAGCTCAGTTACAGATACGCAGTATTTT
once,TRBJ1-4,TRBV7-9,16,-,CASTQVGGDGNEKLFF,TGTGCCAGCACCCAGGTCGGAGGGGACGGGAATGAAAAACTGTTTTTT
-,TRBJ1-2,TRBV6-1,14,TRBD1,CASTRQGDFYGYTF,TGTGCCAGCACCAGACAGGGGGACTTCTATGGCTACACCTTC
-,TRBJ1-1,TRBV6-1,15,-,CASSETQLWNTEAFF,TGTGCCAGCAGTGAAACCCAGTTGTGGAACACTGAAGCTTTCTTT
-,TRBJ1-1,TRBV14,15,-,CASSQRTNRPAEAFF,TGTGCCAGCAGCCAACGGACAAACCGGCCTGCTGAAGCTTTCTTT
-,TRBJ1-5,TRBV27,13,-,CASSLSELQPQHF,TGTGCCAGCAGTTTATCGGAGCTTCAGCCCCAGCATTTT
-,TRBJ2-1,TRBV27,14,TRBD2,CASSGLAGDGEQFF,TGTGCCAGCAGTGGACTAGCGGGAGATGGTGAGCAGTTCTTC
-,TRBJ1-1,TRBV7-8,14,-,CASSLSAAGNEAFF,TGTGCCAGCAGCTTAAGTGCGGCAGGCAATGAAGCTTTCTTT
-,TRBJ1-4,TRBV28,15,-,CASSFMGGANEKLFF,TGTGCCAGCAGTTTTATGGGTGGGGCTAATGAAAAACTGTTTTTT
-,TRBJ2-2,TRBV6-5,16,TRBD1,CASSYESGQGAGELFF,TGTGCCAGCAGTTACGAGTCTGGGCAGGGGGCCGGGGAGCTGTTTTTT
-,TRBJ2-3,TRBV27,14,-,CASSPEVSTDTQYF,TGTGCCAGCAGTCCCGAGGTTAGCACAGATACGCAGTATTTT
-,TRBJ1-6,TRBV7-3,14,-,CASSPLGRNSPLHF,TGTGCCAGCAGCCCCCTCGGACGAAATTCACCCCTCCACTTT
-,TRBJ1-5,TRBV28,14,TRBD1,CASSDRGEDQPQHF,TGTGCCAGCAGTGACAGGGGGGAGGATCAGCCCCAGCATTTT
-,TRBJ1-4,TRBV7-9,15,TRBD1,CASSFHDRANEKLFF,TGTGCCAGCAGCTTCCACGACAGGGCTAATGAAAAACTGTTTTTT
-,TRBJ1-2,TRBV27,13,-,CASKGGGAIGYTF,TGTGCCAGCAAGGGTGGAGGGGCAATAGGCTACACCTTC
-,TRBJ2-7,TRBV7-2,13,TRBD1,CASSSGGGYEQYF,TGTGCCAGCAGCTCAGGGGGCGGGTACGAGCAGTACTTC
-,TRBJ1-5,TRBV27,15,-,CASSPIGEKNQPQHF,TGTGCCAGCAGTCCGATCGGGGAGAAGAATCAGCCCCAGCATTTT
-,TRBJ1-1,TRBV19,12,-,CASDRIGTEAFF,TGTGCCAGCGACAGGATTGGCACTGAAGCTTTCTTT
-,TRBJ2-7,TRBV27,14,TRBD1,CASSPDRGRNEQYF,TGTGCCAGCAGTCCCGACAGGGGGCGCAACGAGCAGTACTTC
-,TRBJ1-2,TRBV28,13,-,CASSSPDSYGYTF,TGTGCCAGCAGTTCCCCGGACAGCTATGGCTACACCTTC
-,TRBJ1-5,TRBV4-1,14,TRBD1,CASSLGQGDQPQHF,TGCGCCAGCAGCCTGGGACAGGGTGATCAGCCCCAGCATTTT
-,TRBJ2-3,TRBV7-9,16,-,CASSPAGRSRTDTQYF,TGTGCCAGCAGCCCTGCTGGAAGGTCTCGCACAGATACGCAGTATTTT
-,TRBJ2-3,TRBV28,15,-,CASSYRSGYTDTQYF,TGTGCCAGCAGTTACCGTAGCGGTTACACAGATACGCAGTATTTT
-,TRBJ1-5,TRBV6-5,14,-,CASSYLGNNQPQHF,TGTGCCAGCAGTTACCTGGGTAACAATCAGCCCCAGCATTTT
-,TRBJ2-3,TRBV14,16,-,CASSQDVYRGTDTQYF,TGTGCCAGCAGCCAAGACGTCTACAGAGGCACAGATACGCAGTATTTT
-,TRBJ2-7,TRBV23-1,16,TRBD2,CASSQDGTSGTHEQYF,TGCGCCAGCAGTCAAGACGGGACTAGCGGGACCCACGAGCAGTACTTC
-,TRBJ2-1,TRBV11-3,19,TRBD2,CASSLGIGMGLAGVGEQFF,TGTGCCAGCAGCTTAGGTATTGGTATGGGACTAGCGGGAGTGGGTGAGCAGTTCTTC
-,TRBJ2-1,TRBV7-9,14,-,CASSLAGGRYEQFF,TGTGCCAGCAGCTTAGCAGGGGGGAGGTATGAGCAGTTCTTC
once,TRBJ2-2,TRBV19,15,-,CASSIGRGSPGELFF,TGTGCCAGTAGTATCGGGCGGGGAAGTCCCGGGGAGCTGTTTTTT
-,TRBJ1-2,TRBV19,15,TRBD1,CASSPEGQTYYGYTF,TGTGCCAGTAGCCCTGAGGGACAGACTTACTATGGCTACACCTTC
-,TRBJ2-7,TRBV6-5,14,TRBD1,CASSYGQGRYEQYF,TGTGCCAGCAGTTACGGACAGGGTCGCTACGAGCAGTACTTC
-,TRBJ1-2,TRBV6-1,13,-,CASSEPTGYGYTF,TGTGCCAGCAGTGAACCAACAGGGTATGGCTACACCTTC
once,TRBJ2-7,TRBV19,14,-,CASSIGTAGYEQYF,TGTGCCAGTAGTATCGGGACCGCTGGATACGAGCAGTACTTC
-,TRBJ2-2,TRBV27,15,TRBD2,CASSPTSGRIGELFF,TGTGCCAGCAGTCCGACTAGCGGGAGAATTGGGGAGCTGTTTTTT
-,TRBJ2-3,TRBV11-2,12,-,CASSRGQPAQYF,TGTGCCAGCAGCAGAGGGCAGCCGGCGCAGTATTTT
-,TRBJ2-5,TRBV18,17,TRBD1,CASSRRTGAGISETQYF,TGTGCCAGCTCACGTCGGACAGGCGCCGGGATTAGTGAGACCCAGTACTTC
-,TRBJ1-1,TRBV28,18,-,CASSLRIGVRTALLEAFF,TGTGCCAGCAGTTTAAGGATTGGTGTGCGGACGGCTTTGCTTGAAGCTTTCTTT
-,TRBJ1-2,TRBV14,14,TRBD1,CASSHEQGRGGYTF,TGTGCCAGCAGCCATGAACAGGGGAGAGGTGGCTACACCTTC
once,TRBJ2-6,TRBV9,16,-,CASSVDGTRGANVLTF,TGTGCCAGCAGCGTTGACGGGACGAGAGGGGCCAACGTCCTGACTTTC
-,TRBJ1-1,TRBV14,14,TRBD1,CASSRTGGNTEAFF,TGTGCCAGCAGCCGCACAGGGGGCAACACTGAAGCTTTCTTT
-,TRBJ2-2,TRBV9,14,-,CASSVGGDTGELFF,TGTGCCAGCAGCGTAGGCGGAGACACCGGGGAGCTGTTTTTT
-,TRBJ2-7,TRBV13,14,TRBD2,CASSPSGASYEQYF,TGTGCCAGCAGCCCCAGCGGGGCCAGCTACGAGCAGTACTTC
-,TRBJ2-5,TRBV21-1,15,-,CASSKGEGLEETQYF,TGTGCCAGCAGCAAAGGAGAGGGTTTGGAAGAGACCCAGTACTTC
-,TRBJ2-7,TRBV28,12,-,CASRISGREQYF,TGTGCCAGCAGGATATCCGGCCGGGAGCAGTACTTC
-,TRBJ2-1,TRBV28,16,TRBD2,CASTGGGPLSYNEQFF,TGTGCCAGCACCGGGGGGGGGCCCCTATCCTACAATGAGCAGTTCTTC
-,TRBJ2-7,TRBV5-1,14,-,CASSLASPRVEQYF,TGCGCCAGCAGCTTGGCTTCCCCGAGGGTCGAGCAGTACTTC
once,TRBJ2-1,TRBV30,14,TRBD1,CAWSVGQGYNEQFF,TGTGCCTGGAGTGTGGGACAGGGCTACAATGAGCAGTTCTTC
once,TRBJ2-1,TRBV5-1,17,TRBD2,CASSLALAGETYNEQFF,TGCGCCAGCAGCTTGGCGCTAGCGGGAGAAACCTACAATGAGCAGTTCTTC